Listed below are T cell receptor beta chains from one sample, sequenced in a study of blood T cell repertoires in COVID-19. Repertoires were generated with immunoSEQ multiplex PCR, while TCRdb's copy carries only in-frame clones and drops some. The data contain 110,000 or so clones, about three quarters of them singletons. The material sequenced was peripheral blood. Receptor source: a man aged 70-80 years with acute or convalescent COVID-19. Each CDR3 is given with its conserved first and last residue. Fields, in order: D gene, clone size, V gene, J gene, CDR3 length, CDR3 DNA, CDR3 protein. A D gene is named only where the DNA matches it firmly. The size field is filled for only some rows; it gives once, few, many or a size class.

d_call: .
clone_size: .
v_call: TRBV7-7
j_call: TRBJ2-2
cdr3_length: 13
cdr3_nt: TGTGCCAGCAGCCCCTGGGGGGACGGGGAGCTGTTTTTT
cdr3_aa: CASSPWGDGELFF

d_call: .
clone_size: .
v_call: TRBV11-2
j_call: TRBJ2-3
cdr3_length: 14
cdr3_nt: TGTGCCAGCAGCTTAGATTCCCCCCTGGATACGCAGTATTTT
cdr3_aa: CASSLDSPLDTQYF

d_call: .
clone_size: .
v_call: TRBV6-2/TRBV6-3
j_call: TRBJ2-1
cdr3_length: 18
cdr3_nt: TGTGCCAGCACCCCAGTCCGGGGAGGACTCGTCTCCTACAATGAGCAGTTCTTC
cdr3_aa: CASTPVRGGLVSYNEQFF

d_call: .
clone_size: .
v_call: TRBV7-2
j_call: TRBJ1-5
cdr3_length: 14
cdr3_nt: TGTGCCAGCAGCTTAGGGGCGGGGGAACAGCCCCAGCATTTT
cdr3_aa: CASSLGAGEQPQHF

d_call: .
clone_size: .
v_call: TRBV18
j_call: TRBJ2-3
cdr3_length: 14
cdr3_nt: TGTGCCAGCTCACCCCAATCAGGGGCAGATACGCAGTATTTT
cdr3_aa: CASSPQSGADTQYF

d_call: .
clone_size: .
v_call: TRBV5-1
j_call: TRBJ2-7
cdr3_length: 14
cdr3_nt: TGCGCCAGCAGCTTTTCGGAGCGGCCATACGAGCAGTACTTC
cdr3_aa: CASSFSERPYEQYF

d_call: TRBD1
clone_size: .
v_call: TRBV6-5
j_call: TRBJ2-7
cdr3_length: 15
cdr3_nt: TGTGCCAGCAGTTACTTCGGCAGGGGGCGCTACGAGCAGTACTTC
cdr3_aa: CASSYFGRGRYEQYF

d_call: TRBD2
clone_size: .
v_call: TRBV11-2
j_call: TRBJ2-3
cdr3_length: 16
cdr3_nt: TGTGCCAGCAGCTTAGGTAATAGCGGGAGCACAGATACGCAGTATTTT
cdr3_aa: CASSLGNSGSTDTQYF

d_call: TRBD2
clone_size: .
v_call: TRBV6-1
j_call: TRBJ2-3
cdr3_length: 13
cdr3_nt: TGTGCCAGCAGTGACGGGGGGACAGATACGCAGTATTTT
cdr3_aa: CASSDGGTDTQYF

d_call: TRBD2
clone_size: .
v_call: TRBV11-3
j_call: TRBJ2-4
cdr3_length: 19
cdr3_nt: TGTGCCAGCAGCCTTGGGGGGACTAGCGCCATCCAGGCCAAAAACATTCAGTACTTC
cdr3_aa: CASSLGGTSAIQAKNIQYF

d_call: TRBD2
clone_size: .
v_call: TRBV3-1/TRBV3-2
j_call: TRBJ2-3
cdr3_length: 15
cdr3_nt: TGTGCCAGCAGCCTTGGGACTAGCGTTGCAGATACGCAGTATTTT
cdr3_aa: CASSLGTSVADTQYF

d_call: .
clone_size: .
v_call: TRBV3-1/TRBV3-2
j_call: TRBJ1-6
cdr3_length: 13
cdr3_nt: TGTGCCAGCAGCCAAGGTGTCAGGGGAGCCCTCCACTTT
cdr3_aa: CASSQGVRGALHF

d_call: TRBD2
clone_size: .
v_call: TRBV18
j_call: TRBJ2-3
cdr3_length: 16
cdr3_nt: TGTGCCAGCTCACCACCGGGCGGGACTATCACAGATACGCAGTATTTT
cdr3_aa: CASSPPGGTITDTQYF

d_call: TRBD1
clone_size: .
v_call: TRBV11-2
j_call: TRBJ1-6
cdr3_length: 15
cdr3_nt: TGTGCCAGCAGCCTAAGACAGGGAGGTAATTCACCCCTCCACTTT
cdr3_aa: CASSLRQGGNSPLHF

d_call: TRBD1
clone_size: once
v_call: TRBV19
j_call: TRBJ1-1
cdr3_length: 14
cdr3_nt: TGTGCCAGTAGTGTCCGGGACAGGGGTGCTGAAGCTTTCTTT
cdr3_aa: CASSVRDRGAEAFF

d_call: .
clone_size: .
v_call: TRBV5-4
j_call: TRBJ2-3
cdr3_length: 16
cdr3_nt: TGTGCCAGCAGCTTAGGGGGGGATTCTCGCACAGATACGCAGTATTTT
cdr3_aa: CASSLGGDSRTDTQYF

d_call: .
clone_size: .
v_call: TRBV15
j_call: TRBJ1-1
cdr3_length: 14
cdr3_nt: TGTGCCACCAGCAGACCTCTTTTGAACACTGAAGCTTTCTTT
cdr3_aa: CATSRPLLNTEAFF

d_call: TRBD1
clone_size: .
v_call: TRBV5-1
j_call: TRBJ2-7
cdr3_length: 16
cdr3_nt: TGCGCCAGCAGCCCCCTTGGGACAGGGAGTCTACACGAGCAGTACTTC
cdr3_aa: CASSPLGTGSLHEQYF

d_call: .
clone_size: once
v_call: TRBV28
j_call: TRBJ1-3
cdr3_length: 19
cdr3_nt: TGTGCCAGCAGTTTAATGCGTATTGGGCGGACATACTCTGGAAACACCATATATTTT
cdr3_aa: CASSLMRIGRTYSGNTIYF

d_call: .
clone_size: .
v_call: TRBV16
j_call: TRBJ1-2
cdr3_length: 16
cdr3_nt: TGTGCCAGCAGCCAATCAGCGGGGGGTCTCGACTATGGCTACACCTTC
cdr3_aa: CASSQSAGGLDYGYTF

d_call: .
clone_size: .
v_call: TRBV19
j_call: TRBJ2-7
cdr3_length: 13
cdr3_nt: TGTGCCAGTAGTCTTCAGGGACACTACGAGCAGTACTTC
cdr3_aa: CASSLQGHYEQYF

d_call: TRBD2
clone_size: .
v_call: TRBV28
j_call: TRBJ2-2
cdr3_length: 15
cdr3_nt: TGTGCCAGCAGTTTATTCACGGGGGGGACCGGGGAGCTGTTTTTT
cdr3_aa: CASSLFTGGTGELFF

d_call: .
clone_size: .
v_call: TRBV12-3/TRBV12-4
j_call: TRBJ1-1
cdr3_length: 13
cdr3_nt: TGTGCCAGCAGTGTTCCGGGACACCCTGAAGCTTTCTTT
cdr3_aa: CASSVPGHPEAFF